This T cell receptor beta chain originates from a study of cytomegalovirus exposure and HLA in healthy donors. This CDR3 comprises 15 residues. CDR1 is SGHTS, CDR2 YDEGEE, per germline. Trimming stripped 0 bases from V and 3 bases from J, with 10 bases between. Details on this clone: What it binds is not known.

Findings of the study overall: The investigators catalogued 160 or so TCR beta chains as cytomegalovirus-associated. Subsequent analysis showed first-cohort TCR clusters tending to co-occur in more than 90 validation repertoires.

Sequencing used immunoSEQ multiplex PCR; TCRdb keeps in-frame clones, though not all of them. The sample lists roughly 120,000 clones; around nine tenths were seen once. Source material: PBMCs. This clonotype was obtained from a man younger than 30 in good health and CMV-seropositive. The chain recombines TRBV5-8 with TRBJ1-5; unclear D gene. CDR3: CASSLGERNNQPQHF. CDR3 DNA: TGTGCCAGCAGCTTGGGTGAGCGGAACAATCAGCCCCAGCATTTT. The full variable domain, completed using reference TRBV5-8 and TRBJ1-5, is EAGVTQSPTHLIKTRGQQATLRCSPISGHTSVYWYQQALGLGLQFLLWYDEGEERNRGNFPPRFSGRQFPNYSSELNVNALELEDSALYLCASSLGERNNQPQHFGDGTRLSIL.